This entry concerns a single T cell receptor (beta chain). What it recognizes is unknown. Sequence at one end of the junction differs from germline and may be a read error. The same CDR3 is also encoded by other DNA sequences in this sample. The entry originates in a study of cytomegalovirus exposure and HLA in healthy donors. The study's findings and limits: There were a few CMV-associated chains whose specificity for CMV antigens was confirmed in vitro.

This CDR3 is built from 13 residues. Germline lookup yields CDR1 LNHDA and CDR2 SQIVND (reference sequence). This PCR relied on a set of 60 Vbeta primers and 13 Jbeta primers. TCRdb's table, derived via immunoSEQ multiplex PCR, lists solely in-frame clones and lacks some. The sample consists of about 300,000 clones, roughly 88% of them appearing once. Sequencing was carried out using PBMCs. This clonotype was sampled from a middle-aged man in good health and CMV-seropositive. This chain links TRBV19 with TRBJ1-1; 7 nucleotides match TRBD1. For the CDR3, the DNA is TGTGCCAGTACCGTAGGGGGCGTCACTGAAGCTTTCTTC. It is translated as CASTVGGVTEAFF.